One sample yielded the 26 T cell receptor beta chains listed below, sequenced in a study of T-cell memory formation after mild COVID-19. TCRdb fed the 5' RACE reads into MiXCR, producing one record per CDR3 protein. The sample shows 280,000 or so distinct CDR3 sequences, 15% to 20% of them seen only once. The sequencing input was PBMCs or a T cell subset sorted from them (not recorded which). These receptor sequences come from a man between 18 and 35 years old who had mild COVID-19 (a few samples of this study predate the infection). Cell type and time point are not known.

The CDR3 sequence is CASSPPGGMNTEAFF. CDR3 bases: TGTGCCAGCAGCCCGCCGGGAGGCATGAACACTGAAGCTTTCTTT. The genes are TRBV5-5 and TRBJ1-1; D gene ambiguous. The V end lost 4 bases, the J end lost 0 bases, and 13 bases lay between the germline ends. Germline lookup yields CDR1 SGHKS and CDR2 YYEKEE (reference sequence). The CDR3 has 15 residues.

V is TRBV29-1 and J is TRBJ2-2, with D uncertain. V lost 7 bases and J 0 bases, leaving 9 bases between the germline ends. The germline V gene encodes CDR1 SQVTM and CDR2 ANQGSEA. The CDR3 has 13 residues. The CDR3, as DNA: TGCAGCGGTGCGAGACCGAACACCGGGGAGCTGTTTTTT. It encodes CSGARPNTGELFF.

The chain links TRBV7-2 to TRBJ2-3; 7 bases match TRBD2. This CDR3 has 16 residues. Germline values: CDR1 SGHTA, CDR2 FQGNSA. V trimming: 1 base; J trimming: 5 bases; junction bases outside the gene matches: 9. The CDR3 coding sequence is TGTGCCAGCAGCTTAGTTGGGACTACCTTTGGAGATACGCAGTATTTT. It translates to CASSLVGTTFGDTQYF. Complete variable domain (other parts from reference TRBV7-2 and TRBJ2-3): GAGVSQSPSNKVTEKGKDVELRCDPISGHTALYWYRQSLGQGLEFLIYFQGNSAPDKSGLPSDRFSAERTGGSVSTLTIQRTQQEDSAVYLCASSLVGTTFGDTQYFGPGTRLTVL.

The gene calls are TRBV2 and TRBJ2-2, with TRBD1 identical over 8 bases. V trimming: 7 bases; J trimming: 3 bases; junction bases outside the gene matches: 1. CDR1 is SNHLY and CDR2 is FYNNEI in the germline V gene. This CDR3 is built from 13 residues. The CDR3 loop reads CASNRGYTGELFF. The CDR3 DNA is TGTGCCAGCAACAGGGGGTACACCGGGGAGCTGTTTTTT.

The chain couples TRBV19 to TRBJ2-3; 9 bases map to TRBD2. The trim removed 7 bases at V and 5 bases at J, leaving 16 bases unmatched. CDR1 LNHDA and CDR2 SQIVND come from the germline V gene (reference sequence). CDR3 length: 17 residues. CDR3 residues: CASNPLGAGGQEDTQYF. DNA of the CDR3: TGTGCCAGTAACCCACTCGGGGCGGGGGGGCAAGAAGATACGCAGTATTTT.

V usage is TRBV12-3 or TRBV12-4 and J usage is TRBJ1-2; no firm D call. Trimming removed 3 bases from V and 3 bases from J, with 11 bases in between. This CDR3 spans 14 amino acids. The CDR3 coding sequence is TGTGCCAGCAGTTTCGAGGGTTTCGACTATGGCTACACCTTC. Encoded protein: CASSFEGFDYGYTF.

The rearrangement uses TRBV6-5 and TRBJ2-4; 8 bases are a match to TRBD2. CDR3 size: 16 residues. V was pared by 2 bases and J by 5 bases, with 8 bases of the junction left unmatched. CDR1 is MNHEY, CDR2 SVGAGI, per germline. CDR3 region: CASSYGPGGAQNIQYF. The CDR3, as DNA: TGTGCCAGCAGTTACGGGCCCGGGGGGGCGCAAAACATTCAGTACTTC.

The CDR3 loop reads CASSIDSGRLRQPQHF. In DNA form, the CDR3 reads TGTGCCAGTAGTATAGATTCGGGACGCCTACGGCAGCCCCAGCATTTT. This sequence joins TRBV19 and TRBJ1-5; a possible D gene is TRBD1 (5 bases). V lost 0 bases and J 7 bases, leaving 16 bases between the germline ends. CDR1 and CDR2 from the germline V gene are LNHDA and SQIVND (reference sequence). CDR3 length: 16 residues.

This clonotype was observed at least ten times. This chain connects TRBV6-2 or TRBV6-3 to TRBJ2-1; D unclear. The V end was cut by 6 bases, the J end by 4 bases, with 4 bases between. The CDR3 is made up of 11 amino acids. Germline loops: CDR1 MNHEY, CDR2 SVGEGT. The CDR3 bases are TGTGCCAGCAGGGGTTACAATGAGCAGTTCTTC. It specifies CASRGYNEQFF.

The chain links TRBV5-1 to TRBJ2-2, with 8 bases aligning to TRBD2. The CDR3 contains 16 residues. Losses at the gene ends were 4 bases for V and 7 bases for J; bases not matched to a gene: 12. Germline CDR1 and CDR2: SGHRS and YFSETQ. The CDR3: CASSPTPGGAIGELFF. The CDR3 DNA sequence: TGCGCCAGCAGCCCCACCCCCGGGGGGGCCATCGGGGAGCTGTTTTTT.

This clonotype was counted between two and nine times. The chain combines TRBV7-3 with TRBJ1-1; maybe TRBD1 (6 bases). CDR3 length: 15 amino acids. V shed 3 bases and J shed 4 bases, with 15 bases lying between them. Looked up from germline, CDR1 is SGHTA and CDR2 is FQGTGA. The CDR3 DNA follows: TGTGCCAGCAGCTTTACAGGGCCGGGTGGCACTGAAGCTTTCTTT. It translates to CASSFTGPGGTEAFF.

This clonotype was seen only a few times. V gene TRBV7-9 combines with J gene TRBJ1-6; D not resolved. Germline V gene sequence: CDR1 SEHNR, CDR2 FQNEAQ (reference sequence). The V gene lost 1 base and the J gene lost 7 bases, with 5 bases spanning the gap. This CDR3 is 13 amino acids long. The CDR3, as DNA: TGTGCCAGCAGCTTAGGAGCCAATTCACCCCTCCACTTT. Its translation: CASSLGANSPLHF.

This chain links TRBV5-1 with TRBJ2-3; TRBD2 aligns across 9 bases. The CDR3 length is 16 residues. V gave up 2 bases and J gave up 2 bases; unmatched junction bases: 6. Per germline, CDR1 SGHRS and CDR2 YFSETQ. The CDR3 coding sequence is TGCGCCAGCAGCTTAATTAGCGGGGGCTTCACAGATACGCAGTATTTT. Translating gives CASSLISGGFTDTQYF. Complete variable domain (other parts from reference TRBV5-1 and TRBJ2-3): KAGVTQTPRYLIKTRGQQVTLSCSPISGHRSVSWYQQTPGQGLQFLFEYFSETQRNKGNFPGRFSGRQFSNSRSEMNVSTLELGDSALYLCASSLISGGFTDTQYFGPGTRLTVL.

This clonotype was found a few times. The CDR3 DNA sequence: TGTGCCAGCAGTTTAAATTCCAGGGTGAACACTGAAGCTTTCTTT. The encoded protein is CASSLNSRVNTEAFF. The rearrangement joins TRBV28 to TRBJ1-1, with D tentatively TRBD1 (5 bases). Per germline, CDR1 MDHEN and CDR2 SYDVKM. The V and J ends lost 2 bases and 0 bases respectively, with 10 bases between them. The CDR3 has 15 amino acids.

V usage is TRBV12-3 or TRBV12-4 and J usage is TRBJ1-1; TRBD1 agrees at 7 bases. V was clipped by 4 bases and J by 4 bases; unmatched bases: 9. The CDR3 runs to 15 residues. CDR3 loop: CASSWSGGGGTEAFF. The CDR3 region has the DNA TGTGCCAGCAGTTGGTCAGGGGGAGGTGGCACTGAAGCTTTCTTT.

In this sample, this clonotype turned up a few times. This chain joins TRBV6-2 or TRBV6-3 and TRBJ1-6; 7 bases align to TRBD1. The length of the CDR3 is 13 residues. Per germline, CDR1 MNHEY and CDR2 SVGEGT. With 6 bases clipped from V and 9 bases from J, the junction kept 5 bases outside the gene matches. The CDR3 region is CASRGQSTSPLHF. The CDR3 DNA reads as TGTGCCAGCAGGGGACAGTCTACTTCACCCCTCCACTTT.

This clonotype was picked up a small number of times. In DNA form, the CDR3 reads TGTGCCAGCAGCTTAGGGGCAGCCTTCAACTATGGCTACACCTTC. Translation: CASSLGAAFNYGYTF. This rearrangement joins TRBV7-8 to TRBJ1-2; D not certain. Germline V gives CDR1 SGHVS, CDR2 FQNEAQ. V gave up 1 base and J gave up 2 bases, with 11 bases separating them. This CDR3 spans 15 amino acids.

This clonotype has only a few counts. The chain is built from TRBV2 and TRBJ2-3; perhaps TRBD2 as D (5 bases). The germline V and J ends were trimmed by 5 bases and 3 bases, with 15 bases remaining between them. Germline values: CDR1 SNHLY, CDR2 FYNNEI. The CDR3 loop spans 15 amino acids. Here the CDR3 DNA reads TGTGCCAGCAGTCGGACTTCCATGGCGACAGATACGCAGTATTTT. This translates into CASSRTSMATDTQYF.

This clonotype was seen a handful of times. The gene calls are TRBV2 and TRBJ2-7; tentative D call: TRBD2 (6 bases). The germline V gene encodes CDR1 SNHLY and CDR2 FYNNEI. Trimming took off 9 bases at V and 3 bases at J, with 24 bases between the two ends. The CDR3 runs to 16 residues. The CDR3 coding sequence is TGTGCCAGTAAGCAGACGGCCGGGGGATGGGACTACGAGCAGTACGTC. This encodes CASKQTAGGWDYEQYV.

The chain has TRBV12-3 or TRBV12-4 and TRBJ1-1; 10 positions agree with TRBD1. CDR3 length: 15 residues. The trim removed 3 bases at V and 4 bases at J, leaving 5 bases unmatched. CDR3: CASSFGQGVFTEAFF. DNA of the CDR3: TGTGCCAGCAGTTTTGGACAGGGGGTGTTCACTGAAGCTTTCTTT.

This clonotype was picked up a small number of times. In nucleotides, the CDR3 is TGCGCCAGCAGCCCCACCCCGGGCATCTACGAGCAGTACGTC. Translation: CASSPTPGIYEQYV. The chain is built from TRBV4-1 and TRBJ2-7; D uncertain. The CDR3 extends over 14 amino acids. V was pared by 4 bases and J by 3 bases, with 13 bases between. Germline V CDR1 and CDR2: MGHRA, YSYEKL.

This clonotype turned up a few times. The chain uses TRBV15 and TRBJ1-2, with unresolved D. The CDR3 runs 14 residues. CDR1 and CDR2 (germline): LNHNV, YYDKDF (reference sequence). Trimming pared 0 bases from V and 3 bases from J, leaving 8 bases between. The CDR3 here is CATSREAQYYGYTF. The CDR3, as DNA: TGTGCCACCAGCAGAGAGGCCCAATACTATGGCTACACCTTC.

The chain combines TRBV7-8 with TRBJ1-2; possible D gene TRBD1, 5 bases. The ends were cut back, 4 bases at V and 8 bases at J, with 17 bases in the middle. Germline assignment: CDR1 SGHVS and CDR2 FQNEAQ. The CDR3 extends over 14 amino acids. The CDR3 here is CASSSQVFSGGYTF. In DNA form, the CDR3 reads TGTGCCAGCAGCTCACAGGTTTTTTCGGGAGGCTACACCTTC.

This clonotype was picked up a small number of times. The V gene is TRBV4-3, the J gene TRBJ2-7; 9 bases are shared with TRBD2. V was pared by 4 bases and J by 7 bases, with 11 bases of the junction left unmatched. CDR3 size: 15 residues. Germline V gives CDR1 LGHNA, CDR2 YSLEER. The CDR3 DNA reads TGCGCCAGCAGCCGAGCGGGGGGCCCGGCTCAGGAGCAGTACTTC. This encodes CASSRAGGPAQEQYF.

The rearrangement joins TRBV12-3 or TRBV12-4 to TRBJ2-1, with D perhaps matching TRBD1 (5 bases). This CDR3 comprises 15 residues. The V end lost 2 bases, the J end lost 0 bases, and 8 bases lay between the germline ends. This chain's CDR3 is CASSLRGGSYNEQFF. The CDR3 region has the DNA TGTGCCAGCAGTTTAAGGGGCGGCTCCTACAATGAGCAGTTCTTC.

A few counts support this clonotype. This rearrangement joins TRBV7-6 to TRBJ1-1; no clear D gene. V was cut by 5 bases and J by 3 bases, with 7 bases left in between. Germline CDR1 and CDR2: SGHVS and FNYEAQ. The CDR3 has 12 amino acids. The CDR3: CASSRLDTEAFF. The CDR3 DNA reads TGTGCCAGCAGCCGACTGGACACTGAAGCTTTCTTT.